The rows below give T cell receptor beta chains drawn from one sample of a study of cytomegalovirus exposure and HLA in healthy donors. Data came from immunoSEQ multiplex PCR; TCRdb stores just in-frame clones and leaves some out. The sample shows 120,000 or so clones, 80% to 90% of them seen only once. The sample was PBMCs. These receptors originate from a woman under 30 in good health and CMV-seronegative. Each CDR3 is given with its conserved first and last residue. D genes are given only for firm matches. Size is stated for part of the rows, as once, few or many counts, or as a class when the clone is expanded.

j_gene	v_gene	abundance	d_gene	CDR3aa	CDR3nt
TRBJ1-5	TRBV19	medium-sized	-	CASSLQIGQYNQPQHF	TGTGCCAGTAGTCTCCAAATTGGACAGTACAATCAGCCCCAGCATTTT
TRBJ1-2	TRBV5-6	-	-	CASSKTETGSYGYTF	TGTGCCAGCAGCAAAACCGAAACAGGGAGTTATGGCTACACCTTC
TRBJ2-5	TRBV7-2	-	TRBD1	CASSSDSGTAKETQYF	TGTGCCAGCAGCTCCGATTCCGGGACAGCAAAAGAGACCCAGTACTTC
TRBJ2-3	TRBV7-2	-	-	CASSLGAVDTQYF	TGTGCCAGCAGCTTAGGGGCAGTAGATACGCAGTATTTT
TRBJ1-6	TRBV7-9	few	TRBD1	CASSPGQNNSPLHF	TGTGCCAGCAGCCCGGGACAGAATAATTCACCCCTCCACTTT
TRBJ2-7	TRBV27	-	TRBD2	CASSLGLAAYEQYF	TGTGCCAGCAGTTTGGGGCTAGCGGCCTACGAGCAGTACTTC
TRBJ2-2	TRBV6-1	few	-	CASRTGTGELFF	TGTGCCAGCAGGACGGGGACCGGGGAGCTGTTTTTT
TRBJ2-2	TRBV11-2	-	TRBD2	CASSLMREGNTGELFF	TGTGCCAGCAGCTTGATGCGGGAGGGGAACACCGGGGAGCTGTTTTTT
TRBJ2-3	TRBV11-2	-	TRBD2	CASRLADSTDTQYF	TGTGCCAGCAGACTAGCGGATAGCACAGATACGCAGTATTTT
TRBJ1-3	TRBV7-8	-	TRBD1	CASIPWIPGQNSGNTIYF	TGTGCCAGCATACCATGGATCCCGGGACAGAACTCTGGAAACACCATATATTTT
TRBJ1-1	TRBV5-6	-	-	CASSSPSGTAEAFF	TGTGCCAGCAGCTCGCCTTCGGGGACTGCTGAAGCTTTCTTT
TRBJ1-2	TRBV7-2	-	-	CASSPEGGYGYTF	TGTGCCAGCAGCCCGGAGGGTGGGTATGGCTACACCTTC
TRBJ1-5	TRBV6-5	once	-	CASSAQGRQPQHF	TGTGCCAGCAGCGCCCAGGGTCGCCAGCCCCAGCATTTT
TRBJ1-1	TRBV2	-	TRBD1	CASRWGQEINTEAFF	TGTGCCAGCAGGTGGGGACAGGAGATTAACACTGAAGCTTTCTTT
TRBJ2-1	TRBV19	-	TRBD2	CASSLGLAGYENEQFF	TGTGCCAGTAGTCTAGGACTAGCGGGATATGAGAATGAGCAGTTCTTC
TRBJ1-2	TRBV6-4	-	TRBD1	CASSLTGGADGYTF	TGTGCCAGCAGTCTTACAGGGGGCGCAGATGGCTACACCTTC
TRBJ2-7	TRBV19	-	TRBD2	CASTQRLAGTSSYEQYF	TGTGCCAGTACCCAGCGACTAGCGGGGACCAGCTCCTACGAGCAGTACTTC
TRBJ2-5	TRBV28	-	TRBD1	CASSLLGQGDQETQYF	TGTGCCAGCAGTTTACTGGGACAGGGGGACCAAGAGACCCAGTACTTC
TRBJ1-5	TRBV5-6	-	TRBD1	CASSFGTRGSNQPQHF	TGTGCCAGCAGCTTTGGTACCAGGGGGAGCAATCAGCCCCAGCATTTT
TRBJ1-5	TRBV18	-	-	CASSPATASNQPQHF	TGTGCCAGCTCACCGGCAACAGCTAGCAATCAGCCCCAGCATTTT
TRBJ2-3	TRBV9	-	-	CASSALTRSTDTQYF	TGTGCCAGCAGCGCCCTCACTAGGAGCACAGATACGCAGTATTTT
TRBJ1-2	TRBV27	-	-	CASSSDRRYGYTF	TGTGCCAGCAGCTCCGACAGAAGGTATGGCTACACCTTC
TRBJ1-2	TRBV7-2	many	-	CASTRGRGVGYTF	TGTGCCAGCACCCGGGGCAGGGGCGTCGGCTACACCTTC
TRBJ1-2	TRBV19	-	TRBD1	CASSRTGDLPNYGYTF	TGTGCCAGTAGTAGGACAGGCGACCTCCCTAACTATGGCTACACCTTC
TRBJ2-7	TRBV25-1	-	TRBD1	CASSASGQSSYEQYF	TGTGCCAGCAGTGCCTCGGGACAGAGCTCCTACGAGCAGTACTTC
TRBJ2-1	TRBV9	-	-	CASGSNNEQFF	TGTGCCAGCGGCTCCAACAATGAGCAGTTCTTC
TRBJ1-1	TRBV10-3	-	-	CAISENRETEAFF	TGTGCCATCAGTGAAAACAGGGAAACTGAAGCTTTCTTT
TRBJ1-3	TRBV19	-	TRBD1	CASTGTGTGNTIYF	TGTGCCAGTACCGGGACAGGGACTGGAAACACCATATATTTT
TRBJ1-1	TRBV4-1	-	-	CASSQGLLNTEAFF	TGCGCCAGCAGCCAAGGGCTCCTGAACACTGAAGCTTTCTTT
TRBJ1-2	TRBV29-1	-	-	CSVEEVGAGYTF	TGCAGCGTTGAAGAGGTGGGGGCGGGCTACACCTTC
TRBJ2-6	TRBV4-1	-	TRBD1	CASSPPGQGSSGANVLTF	TGCGCCAGCAGCCCCCCAGGACAGGGGTCAAGTGGGGCCAACGTCCTGACTTTC
TRBJ2-2	TRBV27	-	-	CASRRGRQGATGELFF	TGTGCCAGCAGGCGGGGGCGGCAGGGGGCGACCGGGGAGCTGTTTTTT
TRBJ2-1	TRBV6-1	-	-	CASQLNHMGGPEQFF	TGTGCCAGCCAACTGAACCATATGGGGGGTCCTGAGCAGTTCTTC
TRBJ2-7	TRBV7-9	-	-	CASSAPPGLPNSYEQYF	TGTGCCAGCAGCGCCCCCCCGGGACTCCCAAACTCGTACGAGCAGTACTTC
TRBJ2-2	TRBV12-5	-	TRBD2	CASGLVLAGDTGELFF	TGTGCTAGTGGTTTGGTACTAGCGGGAGATACCGGGGAGCTGTTTTTT
TRBJ2-1	TRBV9	-	-	CASSVGGRTYNEQFF	TGTGCCAGCAGCGTAGGGGGGAGGACCTACAATGAGCAGTTCTTC
TRBJ1-1	TRBV29-1	-	-	CSVERLLNTEAFF	TGCAGCGTTGAACGTCTACTGAACACTGAAGCTTTCTTT
TRBJ2-7	TRBV7-2	-	-	CASSRQVEQYF	TGTGCCAGCAGCCGGCAGGTCGAGCAGTACTTC
TRBJ1-4	TRBV13	once	-	CASSLGQVGEKLFF	TGTGCCAGCAGCTTAGGCCAAGTGGGCGAAAAACTGTTTTTT
TRBJ1-1	TRBV5-1	-	-	CASSLNSKGESEAFF	TGCGCCAGCAGCCTCAATTCTAAAGGGGAATCTGAAGCTTTCTTT
TRBJ1-1	TRBV6-6	-	TRBD1	CASSTGGTEAFF	TGTGCCAGCAGCACAGGGGGCACTGAAGCTTTCTTT
TRBJ2-2	TRBV5-1	-	-	CASSLVRGNTGELFF	TGCGCCAGCAGCTTGGTACGGGGGAACACCGGGGAGCTGTTTTTT
TRBJ1-5	TRBV10-3	-	TRBD1	CAISDRLWTGEDWGNQPQHF	TGTGCCATCAGTGATAGGTTGTGGACAGGGGAAGATTGGGGCAATCAGCCCCAGCATTTT
TRBJ1-1	TRBV11-3	few	TRBD1	CASRTGTENEAFF	TGTGCCAGCAGAACCGGGACAGAGAATGAAGCTTTCTTT
TRBJ1-1	TRBV7-9	-	TRBD1	CASSLGGQASTEAFF	TGTGCCAGCAGCTTGGGGGGACAGGCGTCCACTGAAGCTTTCTTT